Each of the 28 T cell receptor beta chains below was sequenced from the same sample in a study of blood T cell repertoires in COVID-19. Sequencing used immunoSEQ multiplex PCR; TCRdb keeps in-frame clones, though not all of them. This sample has 13,000 or so clones, with around nine tenths found just once. The sample was peripheral blood. Receptors were obtained from a human donor in a cohort sampled during active COVID-19.

The chain links TRBV29-1 to TRBJ1-4; D call uncertain. The V and J ends lost 3 bases and 2 bases respectively, with 10 bases between them. This CDR3 contains 14 residues. Germline assignment: CDR1 SQVTM and CDR2 ANQGSEA. The DNA of the CDR3 is TGCAGCGTTGACGAGGGCCTTACTAATGAAAAACTGTTTTTT. This encodes CSVDEGLTNEKLFF.

The chain has TRBV18 and TRBJ2-7, with 9 bases identical to TRBD1. After removal of 3 bases from V and 3 bases from J, the junction contained 3 bases not matched to a gene. Germline V gene sequence: CDR1 KGHSH, CDR2 LQKENI. The CDR3 spans 14 residues. The CDR3: CASSPGTGNYEQYF. CDR3 bases: TGTGCCAGCTCACCGGGGACAGGGAACTACGAGCAGTACTTC.

This chain uses TRBV5-6 with TRBJ1-2, with 7 bases that match TRBD1. Germline V gene data show CDR1 as SGHDT and CDR2 as YYEEEE. The CDR3 consists of 12 residues. The V gene end was trimmed by 5 bases and the J gene end by 6 bases; junction bases not matched to a gene: 4. The CDR3 is CASSTGAHGYTF. DNA of the CDR3: TGTGCCAGCAGTACAGGGGCGCATGGCTACACCTTC. Based on the CDR3 plus reference TRBV5-6 and TRBJ1-2, the full variable domain is DAGVTQSPTHLIKTRGQQVTLRCSPKSGHDTVSWYQQALGQGPQFIFQYYEEEERQRGNFPDRFSGHQFPNYSSELNVNALLLGDSALYLCASSTGAHGYTFGSGTRLTVV.

The gene calls are TRBV29-1 and TRBJ2-7, with D possibly matching TRBD1 (6 bases). Germline lookup yields CDR1 SQVTM and CDR2 ANQGSEA. The germline V and J ends were trimmed by 7 bases and 2 bases, with 12 bases remaining between them. This CDR3 has 12 residues. The CDR3 nucleotides read TGCAGCGCCAGGACAGCGGCCTACGAGCAGTACTTC. It encodes CSARTAAYEQYF.

This clone was picked up one time. The rearrangement links TRBV5-1 to TRBJ2-7; 8 bases are a match to TRBD2. Trimming cost V 5 bases and J 4 bases; bases outside gene matches: 5. CDR3 length: 13 amino acids. Germline CDR1 SGHRS, CDR2 YFSETQ. The CDR3 protein is CASSREGRYEQYF. The CDR3 coding sequence is TGCGCCAGCAGTCGGGAGGGCAGGTACGAGCAGTACTTC.

CDR3 sequence: CASSLEMGGRNIQYF. The CDR3 DNA sequence: TGTGCCAGCAGCTTAGAGATGGGGGGAAGAAACATTCAGTACTTC. This chain connects TRBV7-2 to TRBJ2-4; D might be TRBD2 (6 bases). CDR3 length: 15 amino acids. V lost 1 base and J 6 bases, leaving 13 bases between the germline ends. Germline V gives CDR1 SGHTA, CDR2 FQGNSA.

The chain joins TRBV19 to TRBJ1-1; possible D gene TRBD1, 5 bases. CDR1 and CDR2 (germline): LNHDA, SQIVND (reference sequence). V lost 6 bases and J lost 3, with 11 bases in between. This CDR3 has 13 amino acids. CDR3 in DNA: TGTGCCAGTAGCAAATCGGGGGACACTGAAGCTTTCTTT. Residues: CASSKSGDTEAFF.

This chain links TRBV2 with TRBJ2-5, with D possibly being TRBD1 (6 bases). Germline-derived CDR1 and CDR2 are SNHLY and FYNNEI. V lost 3 bases and J 2 bases, leaving 19 bases between the germline ends. The CDR3 is 17 residues long. CDR3 residues: CASSESRQAWWQETQYF. The DNA for the CDR3 is TGTGCCAGCAGTGAGTCCCGACAGGCCTGGTGGCAAGAGACCCAGTACTTC.

This chain connects TRBV11-3 to TRBJ2-3; D gene unclear. V lost 3 bases and J lost 0, with 7 bases in between. In germline, CDR1 is SGHNT, CDR2 YENEEA. The CDR3 length is 14 residues. CDR3 sequence: CASSFSQSTDTQYF. For the CDR3, the DNA is TGTGCCAGCAGCTTTAGCCAAAGCACAGATACGCAGTATTTT.

The chain couples TRBV18 to TRBJ2-5, with a weak D call TRBD2 (6 bases). The CDR3 contains 16 residues. Per the germline V gene, CDR1 is KGHSH and CDR2 is LQKENI. V dropped 3 bases and J dropped 4 bases, with 18 bases sitting between them. The CDR3 region has the DNA TGTGCCAGCTCACCGGTCGAGCACGGAGGGCGAGAGACCCAGTACTTC. Translating gives CASSPVEHGGRETQYF. Complete variable domain (other parts from reference TRBV18 and TRBJ2-5): NAGVMQNPRHLVRRRGQEARLRCSPMKGHSHVYWYRQLPEEGLKFMVYLQKENIIDESGMPKERFSAEFPKEGPSILRIQQVVRGDSAAYFCASSPVEHGGRETQYFGPGTRLLVL.

This clone was found once. This chain connects TRBV4-3 to TRBJ2-7; D is ambiguous. CDR1 is LGHNA, CDR2 YSLEER, per germline. Trimming took 1 base from V and 5 from J, leaving 9 bases between them. The CDR3 length is 13 residues. This chain's CDR3 is CASSQVRSHEQYF. For the CDR3, the DNA is TGCGCCAGCAGCCAAGTGCGGAGCCACGAGCAGTACTTC.

The chain employs TRBV6-5 and TRBJ2-1; TRBD1 is a possible D gene (5 bases). V gave up 6 bases and J gave up 2 bases, with 8 bases separating them. CDR1 and CDR2 from the germline V gene are MNHEY and SVGAGI. The CDR3 is 13 amino acids. CDR3 residues: CASRAGTYNEQFF. The CDR3 nucleotides are TGTGCCAGCAGGGCAGGGACCTACAATGAGCAGTTCTTC.

The chain couples TRBV5-4 to TRBJ1-3; 8 bases line up with TRBD1. Germline V gives CDR1 SGHNT, CDR2 YYREEE (reference sequence). Trimming cost V 4 bases and J 4 bases; bases outside gene matches: 4. The CDR3 contains 14 residues. CDR3 protein: CASSPTGVGNTIYF. The CDR3 DNA reads TGTGCCAGCAGCCCGACAGGGGTAGGAAACACCATATATTTT. Supplemented by reference TRBV5-4 and TRBJ1-3, the full variable domain reads ETGVTQSPTHLIKTRGQQVTLRCSSQSGHNTVSWYQQALGQGPQFIFQYYREEENGRGNFPPRFSGLQFPNYSSELNVNALELDDSALYLCASSPTGVGNTIYFGEGSWLTVV.

The DNA for the CDR3 is TGTGCCAGCAGTTACTCCGGGACAGCATATGGCTACACCTTC. Translation: CASSYSGTAYGYTF. The V and J genes are TRBV6-2 or TRBV6-3 and TRBJ1-2; the match to TRBD1 covers 7 bases. V was clipped by 0 bases and J by 5 bases; unmatched bases: 3. The CDR3 covers 14 residues. The germline CDR1 and CDR2 sequences are MNHEY and SVGEGT.

The rearrangement links TRBV10-3 to TRBJ2-2; D perhaps matches TRBD1 (5 bases). CDR3 length equals 15 residues. Between the trimmed V and J ends, which lost 2 bases and 6 bases, there was a span of 13 bases. Germline assignment: CDR1 ENHRY and CDR2 SYGVKD. The chain's CDR3 is CAISESSGMSGELFF. CDR3 DNA sequence: TGTGCCATCAGTGAGAGTTCAGGGATGTCCGGGGAGCTGTTTTTT.

The genes are TRBV15 and TRBJ1-1, with a tentative D call TRBD1 (5 bases). Between the trimmed V and J ends, which lost 2 bases and 10 bases, there was a span of 20 bases. Germline CDR1 is LNHNV and CDR2 is YYDKDF (reference sequence). The CDR3 is 15 residues long. In nucleotides, the CDR3 is TGTGCCACCAGCAGATTTGGCGACGGGACTTTCAGAGCTTTCTTT. It translates to CATSRFGDGTFRAFF.

V usage is TRBV15 and J usage is TRBJ1-1; 8 bases are shared with TRBD1. V dropped 5 bases and J dropped 1; count of bases not matched to a gene: 12. The CDR3 has 17 amino acids. Germline CDR1 reads LNHNV; CDR2 reads YYDKDF (reference sequence). In DNA form, the CDR3 reads TGTGCCACCAGCGTAGGGGGCAGGGGGCGCTGGAACACTGAAGCTTTCTTT. Its protein product is CATSVGGRGRWNTEAFF.

The CDR3 coding sequence is TGTGCCAGCAGCGTAGTTTCAGGACAGGGAGCCGAGACCCAGTACTTC. Its protein product is CASSVVSGQGAETQYF. This sequence joins TRBV9 and TRBJ2-5; TRBD1 matches at 8 bases. V shed 0 bases and J 5 bases; nucleotides not matched to a gene: 9. There are 16 residues in the CDR3. From germline, CDR1 is SGDLS and CDR2 YYNGEE.

The rearrangement joins TRBV19 to TRBJ1-3, with 11 bases matching TRBD1. Germline V gene data show CDR1 as LNHDA and CDR2 as SQIVND (reference sequence). V dropped 9 bases and J dropped 4; count of bases not matched to a gene: 8. The CDR3 sequence is 15 residues long. In DNA form, the CDR3 reads TGTGCCAGCCGGGACAGGGGGAAGGTGGGAAACACCATATATTTT. Protein sequence: CASRDRGKVGNTIYF.

This chain joins TRBV24-1 and TRBJ2-5; no firm D call. The CDR3 has 15 amino acids. V was cut by 3 bases and J by 5 bases, with 15 bases left in between. The V gene's germline CDR1 is KGHDR and CDR2 SFDVKD. CDR3 sequence (DNA): TGTGCCACCAGTGATCCATCAGGTGGCGTGGAGACCCAGTACTTC. Amino acids: CATSDPSGGVETQYF.

The rearrangement links TRBV18 to TRBJ1-4, with 9 positions matching TRBD1. CDR3 length: 17 amino acids. The V and J ends lost 3 bases and 5 bases, in that order; junction bases with no gene match: 10. The germline V gene has CDR1 KGHSH and CDR2 LQKENI. DNA for the CDR3: TGTGCCAGCTCACCCCCGACGGGACAGGGCAGCAATGAAAAACTGTTTTTT. This codes for CASSPPTGQGSNEKLFF.

The CDR3 DNA follows: TGTGCCAGCAGTCTCCCGGGGGATACGCAGTATTTT. It translates to CASSLPGDTQYF. This sequence joins TRBV6-2 or TRBV6-3 and TRBJ2-3; TRBD2 is a possible D gene (5 bases). Trimming took 5 bases from V and 6 from J, leaving 9 bases between them. Germline CDR1 is MNHEY and CDR2 is SVGEGT. The CDR3 totals 12 residues.

This chain joins TRBV6-5 and TRBJ2-7, with D hard to call. CDR3 size: 12 residues. V lost 4 bases, J lost 6 bases, and 10 bases lay in between. The germline V gene encodes CDR1 MNHEY and CDR2 SVGAGI. The CDR3 DNA is TGTGCCAGCAGTTCCTTTCTAGGCGAGCAGTACTTC. Protein: CASSSFLGEQYF.

V gene TRBV19 combines with J gene TRBJ1-4; D might be TRBD1 (5 bases). With 5 bases removed from V and 7 bases from J, the gap between germline ends came to 11 bases. This CDR3 region has 13 residues. CDR1 LNHDA and CDR2 SQIVND come from the germline V gene (reference sequence). DNA of the CDR3: TGTGCCAGTAGTCGACAGCTAACTGAAAAACTGTTTTTT. Its protein is CASSRQLTEKLFF. The variable domain in full, with the rest retrieved from reference TRBV19 and TRBJ1-4, is DGGITQSPKYLFRKEGQNVTLSCEQNLNHDAMYWYRQDPGQGLRLIYYSQIVNDFQKGDIAEGYSVSREKKESFPLTVTSAQKNPTAFYLCASSRQLTEKLFFGSGTQLSVL.

The genes are TRBV3-1 (or the pseudogene TRBV3-2) and TRBJ2-3; no clear D gene. V lost 0 bases and J 1 base, leaving 14 bases between the germline ends. The CDR3 has 17 amino acids. CDR1 and CDR2 from the germline V gene are LGHDT and YNNKEL (reference sequence). CDR3 bases: TGTGCCAGCAGCCAAGAATCTTTCCAGTATGGCACAGATACGCAGTATTTT. As protein: CASSQESFQYGTDTQYF.

The chain combines TRBV6-5 with TRBJ2-7, with D possibly being TRBD1 (5 bases). CDR3 length: 13 amino acids. Trimming took 7 bases from V and 0 from J, leaving 10 bases between them. Germline V gene lookup returns CDR1 MNHEY and CDR2 SVGAGI. This chain's CDR3 is CASIPGSSYEQYF. The CDR3 DNA sequence: TGTGCCAGCATCCCAGGGTCCTCCTACGAGCAGTACTTC.

The chain links TRBV9 to TRBJ2-7; 14 bases agree with TRBD2. CDR1 is SGDLS, CDR2 YYNGEE, per germline. J gave up 0 bases and V 3 bases, and 8 bases lay outside the gene matches. CDR3 length equals 18 residues. The CDR3 here is CASSEGLAGAYSSYEQYF. CDR3 sequence (DNA): TGTGCCAGCAGCGAGGGACTAGCGGGAGCCTATAGCTCCTACGAGCAGTACTTC.

The chain links TRBV7-2 to TRBJ2-1; D is possibly TRBD1 (5 bases). V was clipped by 3 bases and J by 2 bases, with 17 bases between them. Germline V gene lookup returns CDR1 SGHTA and CDR2 FQGNSA. This CDR3 comprises 17 residues. The CDR3 loop reads CASSFTPQERPYNEQFF. The DNA of the CDR3 is TGTGCCAGCAGCTTTACCCCACAGGAGAGGCCCTACAATGAGCAGTTCTTC.